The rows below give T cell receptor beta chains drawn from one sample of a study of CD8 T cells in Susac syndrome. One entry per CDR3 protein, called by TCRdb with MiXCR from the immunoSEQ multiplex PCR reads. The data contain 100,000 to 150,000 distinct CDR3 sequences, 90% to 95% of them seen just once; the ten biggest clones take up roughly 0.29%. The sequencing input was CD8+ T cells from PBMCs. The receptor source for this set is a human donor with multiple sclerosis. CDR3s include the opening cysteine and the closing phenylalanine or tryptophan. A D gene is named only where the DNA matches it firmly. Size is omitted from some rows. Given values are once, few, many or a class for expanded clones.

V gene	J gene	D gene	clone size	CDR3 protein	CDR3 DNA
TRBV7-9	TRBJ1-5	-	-	CASSAVGASNQPQHF	TGTGCCAGCAGCGCCGTTGGGGCTAGCAATCAGCCCCAGCATTTT
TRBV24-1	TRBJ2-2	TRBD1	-	CATSDFRQGVYTGELFF	TGTGCCACCAGTGATTTTCGACAGGGGGTGTACACCGGGGAGCTGTTTTTT
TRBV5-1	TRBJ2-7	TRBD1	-	CASSLTSGQGSYF	TGCGCCAGCAGCTTGACATCTGGACAGGGTTCGTACTTC
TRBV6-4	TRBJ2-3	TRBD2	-	CASSRLAGGSDTQYF	TGTGCCAGCTCTCGACTAGCGGGAGGATCAGATACGCAGTATTTT
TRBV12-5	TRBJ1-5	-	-	CASGATPHLSGNQPQHF	TGTGCTAGTGGCGCAACACCCCACCTTTCGGGCAATCAGCCCCAGCATTTT
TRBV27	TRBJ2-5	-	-	CASRVGRAETQYF	TGTGCCAGCAGGGTGGGCAGGGCCGAGACCCAGTACTTC
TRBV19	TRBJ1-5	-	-	CASSLWYSNQPQHF	TGTGCCAGTAGTCTTTGGTATAGCAATCAGCCCCAGCATTTT
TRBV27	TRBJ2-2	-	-	CASSREGLADHTGELFF	TGTGCCAGCAGTCGGGAAGGCCTAGCCGACCACACCGGGGAGCTGTTTTTT
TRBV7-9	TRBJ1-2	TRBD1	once	CASSLRGRTGGYTF	TGTGCCAGCAGCTTAAGGGGGCGTACGGGAGGCTACACCTTC
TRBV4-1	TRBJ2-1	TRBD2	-	CASSPRGGGTDEQFF	TGCGCCAGCAGCCCGCGGGGGGGCGGGACCGATGAGCAGTTCTTC
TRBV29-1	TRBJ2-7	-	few	CSVRSESYEQYF	TGCAGCGTTCGGTCTGAATCCTACGAGCAGTACTTC
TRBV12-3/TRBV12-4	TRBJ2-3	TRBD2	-	CASSHTRAGVRDTQYF	TGTGCCAGCAGCCATACCCGGGCGGGGGTTAGAGATACGCAGTATTTT
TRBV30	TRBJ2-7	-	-	CAWTLSGRPGINEQYF	TGTGCCTGGACCCTCTCGGGGCGCCCGGGGATTAACGAGCAGTACTTC